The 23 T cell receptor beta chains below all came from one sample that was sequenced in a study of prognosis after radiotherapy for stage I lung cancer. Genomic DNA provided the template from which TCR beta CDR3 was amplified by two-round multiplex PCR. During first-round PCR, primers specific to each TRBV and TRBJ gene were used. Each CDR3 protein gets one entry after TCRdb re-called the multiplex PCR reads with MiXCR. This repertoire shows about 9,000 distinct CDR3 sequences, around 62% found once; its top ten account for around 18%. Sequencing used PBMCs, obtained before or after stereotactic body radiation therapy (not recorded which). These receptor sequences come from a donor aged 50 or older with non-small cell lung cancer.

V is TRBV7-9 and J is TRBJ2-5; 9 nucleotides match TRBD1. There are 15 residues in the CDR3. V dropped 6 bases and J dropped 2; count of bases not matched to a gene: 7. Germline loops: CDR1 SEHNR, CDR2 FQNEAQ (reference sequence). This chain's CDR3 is CASSPRDRDQETQYF. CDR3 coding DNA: TGTGCCAGCAGTCCCCGGGACAGGGATCAAGAGACCCAGTACTTC.

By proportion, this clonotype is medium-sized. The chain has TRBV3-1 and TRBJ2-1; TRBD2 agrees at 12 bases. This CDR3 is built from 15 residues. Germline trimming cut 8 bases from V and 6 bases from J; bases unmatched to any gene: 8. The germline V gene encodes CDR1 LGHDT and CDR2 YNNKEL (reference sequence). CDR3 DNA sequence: TGTGCCAGCCTCTTGACTAGCGGGAGTGTCAATGAGCAGTTCTTC. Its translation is CASLLTSGSVNEQFF.

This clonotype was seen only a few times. The CDR3 reads CATSGTGREPQHF. The CDR3 bases are TGTGCCACCAGCGGCACAGGGCGGGAGCCCCAGCATTTT. The gene calls are TRBV15 and TRBJ1-5; possible D gene TRBD1, 6 bases. Trimming removed 5 bases from V and 8 bases from J, with 13 bases in between. Per germline, CDR1 LNHNV and CDR2 YYDKDF (reference sequence). This CDR3 spans 13 amino acids.

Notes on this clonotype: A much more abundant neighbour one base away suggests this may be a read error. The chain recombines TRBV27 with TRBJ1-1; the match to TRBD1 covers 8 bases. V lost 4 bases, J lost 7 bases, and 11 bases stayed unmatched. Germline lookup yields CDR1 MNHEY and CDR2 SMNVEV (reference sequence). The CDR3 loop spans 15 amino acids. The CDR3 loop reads CASSWPGQVISEAFF. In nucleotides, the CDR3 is TGTGCCAGCAGTTGGCCGGGACAGGTGATAAGTGAAGCTTTCTTT.

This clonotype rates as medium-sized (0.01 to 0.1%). CDR3 DNA: TGTGCCAGCAGCGTAGTTAATTCGGGGAACACTGAAGCTTTCTTT. Protein product: CASSVVNSGNTEAFF. The J gene is TRBJ1-1, the V gene TRBV9; D is unclear. V lost 0 bases and J lost 1, with 10 bases in between. Germline CDR1 reads SGDLS; CDR2 reads YYNGEE. This CDR3 spans 15 amino acids.

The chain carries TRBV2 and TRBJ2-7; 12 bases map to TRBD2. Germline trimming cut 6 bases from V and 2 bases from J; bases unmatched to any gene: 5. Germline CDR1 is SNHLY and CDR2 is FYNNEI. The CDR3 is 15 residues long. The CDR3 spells CASREGLAGPYEQYF. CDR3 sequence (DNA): TGTGCCAGCAGGGAGGGACTAGCGGGCCCCTACGAGCAGTACTTC.

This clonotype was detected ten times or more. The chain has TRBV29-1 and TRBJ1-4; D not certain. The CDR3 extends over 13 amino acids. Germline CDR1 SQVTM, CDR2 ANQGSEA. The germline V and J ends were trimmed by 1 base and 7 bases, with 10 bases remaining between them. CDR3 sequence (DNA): TGCAGCGTTGAAGTAAGAGGCGGTGAAAAACTGTTTTTT. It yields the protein CSVEVRGGEKLFF.

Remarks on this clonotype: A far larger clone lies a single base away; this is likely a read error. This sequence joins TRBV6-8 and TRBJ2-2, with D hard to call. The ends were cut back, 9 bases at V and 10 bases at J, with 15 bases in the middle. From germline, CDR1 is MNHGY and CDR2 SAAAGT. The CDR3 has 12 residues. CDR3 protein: CASTPSVVELFF. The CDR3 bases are TGTGCCAGTACCCCGAGTGTCGTGGAGCTGTTTTTT.

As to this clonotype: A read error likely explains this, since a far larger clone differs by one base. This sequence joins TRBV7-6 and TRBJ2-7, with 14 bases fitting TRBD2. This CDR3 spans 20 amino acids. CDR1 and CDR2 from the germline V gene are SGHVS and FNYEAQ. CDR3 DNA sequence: TGCGCCAGCAGCTTGAGGGCGGGACTAGCGGGAGTTGTACCCCACTACGAGCAGTACTTC. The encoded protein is CASSLRAGLAGVVPHYEQYF.

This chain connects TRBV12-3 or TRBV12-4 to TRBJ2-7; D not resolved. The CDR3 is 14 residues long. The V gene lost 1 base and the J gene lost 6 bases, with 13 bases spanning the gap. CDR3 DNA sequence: TGTGCCAGCAGTTTAGGCGGTTTCTCGGGCGAGCAGTACTTC. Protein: CASSLGGFSGEQYF.

CDR3 amino acids: CSRPVPFDSPLHF. As DNA, the CDR3 is TGCAGCAGACCCGTCCCCTTCGATTCACCCCTCCACTTT. The V gene is TRBV20-1, the J gene TRBJ1-6, with no clear D. Germline V lookup: CDR1 DFQATT, CDR2 SNEGSKA (reference sequence). CDR3 length equals 13 residues.

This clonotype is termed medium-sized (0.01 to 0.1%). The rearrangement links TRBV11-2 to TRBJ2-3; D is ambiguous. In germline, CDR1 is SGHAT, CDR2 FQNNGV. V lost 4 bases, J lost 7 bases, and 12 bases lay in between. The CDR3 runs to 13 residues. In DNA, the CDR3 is TGTGCCAGCAGCTCACTATTGGGGAATACGCAGTATTTT. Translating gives CASSSLLGNTQYF.

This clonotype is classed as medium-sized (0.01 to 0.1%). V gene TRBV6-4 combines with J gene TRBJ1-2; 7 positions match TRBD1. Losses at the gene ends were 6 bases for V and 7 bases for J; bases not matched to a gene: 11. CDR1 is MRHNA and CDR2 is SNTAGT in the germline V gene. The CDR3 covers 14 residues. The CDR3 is CASRASDRVGGYTF. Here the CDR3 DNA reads TGTGCCAGCAGAGCCTCAGACAGGGTCGGTGGCTACACCTTC.

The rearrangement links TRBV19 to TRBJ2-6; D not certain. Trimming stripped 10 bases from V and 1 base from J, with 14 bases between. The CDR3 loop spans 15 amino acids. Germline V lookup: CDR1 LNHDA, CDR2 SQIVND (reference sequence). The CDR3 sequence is CATRLVGSGANVLTF. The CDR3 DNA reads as TGTGCCACTCGTCTGGTGGGGTCTGGGGCCAACGTCCTGACTTTC.

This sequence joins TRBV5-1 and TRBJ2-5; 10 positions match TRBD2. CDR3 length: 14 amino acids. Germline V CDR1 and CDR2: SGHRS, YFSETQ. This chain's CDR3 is CASCSSGSKETQYF. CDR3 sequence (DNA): TGCGCGAGCTGTTCTAGCGGGAGTAAAGAGACCCAGTACTTC.

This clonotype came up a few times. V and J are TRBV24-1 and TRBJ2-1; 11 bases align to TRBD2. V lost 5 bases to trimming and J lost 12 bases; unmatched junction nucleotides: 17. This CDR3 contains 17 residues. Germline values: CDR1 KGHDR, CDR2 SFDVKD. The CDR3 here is CATSAGTSGREGLLQFF. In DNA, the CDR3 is TGTGCCACCAGTGCCGGGACTAGCGGTCGGGAAGGCCTTCTGCAGTTCTTC.

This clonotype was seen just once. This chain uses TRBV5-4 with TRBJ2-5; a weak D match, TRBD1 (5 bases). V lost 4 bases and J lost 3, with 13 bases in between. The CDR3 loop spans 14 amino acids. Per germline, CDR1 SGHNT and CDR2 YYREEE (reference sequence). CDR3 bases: TGTGCCAGCAGCAAGACAGCGAAAAAAGAGACCCAGTACTTC. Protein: CASSKTAKKETQYF.

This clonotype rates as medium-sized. The CDR3 loop reads CASSLTGGNTEAFF. The CDR3 DNA reads TGTGCCAGCAGTCTTACAGGGGGGAACACTGAAGCTTTCTTT. J is TRBJ1-1 and V is TRBV7-2, with 8 bases that match TRBD1. Germline CDR1 is SGHTA and CDR2 is FQGNSA. V trimming: 6 bases; J trimming: 1 base; junction bases outside the gene matches: 4. This CDR3 has 14 residues.

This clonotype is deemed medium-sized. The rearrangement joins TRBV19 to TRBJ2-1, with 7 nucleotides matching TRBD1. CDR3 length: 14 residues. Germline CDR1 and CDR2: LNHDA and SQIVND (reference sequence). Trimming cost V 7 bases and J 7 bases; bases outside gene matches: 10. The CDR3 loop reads CASTMTGLKNEQFF. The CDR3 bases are TGTGCCAGTACCATGACAGGGCTGAAGAATGAGCAGTTCTTC.

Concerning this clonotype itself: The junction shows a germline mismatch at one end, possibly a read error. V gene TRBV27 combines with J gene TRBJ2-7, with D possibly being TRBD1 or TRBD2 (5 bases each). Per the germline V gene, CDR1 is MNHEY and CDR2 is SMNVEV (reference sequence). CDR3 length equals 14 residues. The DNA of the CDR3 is TGTGCCAGCAGTCAGGGACGGAGATCATACGAGAAGTACTTC. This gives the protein CASSQGRRSYEKYF.

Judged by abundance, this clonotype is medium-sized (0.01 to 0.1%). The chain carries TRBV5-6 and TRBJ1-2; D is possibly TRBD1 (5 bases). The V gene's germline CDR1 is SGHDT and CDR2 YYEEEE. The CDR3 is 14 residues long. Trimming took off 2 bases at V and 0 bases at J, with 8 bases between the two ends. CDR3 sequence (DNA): TGTGCCAGCAGCTTTACGGGGGCTAACTATGGCTACACCTTC. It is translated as CASSFTGANYGYTF. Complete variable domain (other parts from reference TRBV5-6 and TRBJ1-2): DAGVTQSPTHLIKTRGQQVTLRCSPKSGHDTVSWYQQALGQGPQFIFQYYEEEERQRGNFPDRFSGHQFPNYSSELNVNALLLGDSALYLCASSFTGANYGYTFGSGTRLTVV.

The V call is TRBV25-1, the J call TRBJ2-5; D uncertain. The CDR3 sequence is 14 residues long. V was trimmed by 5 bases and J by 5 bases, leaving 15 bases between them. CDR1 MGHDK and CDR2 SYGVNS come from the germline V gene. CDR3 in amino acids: CASSRTAGYETQYF. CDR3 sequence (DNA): TGTGCCAGCAGTAGAACGGCAGGATATGAGACCCAGTACTTC.

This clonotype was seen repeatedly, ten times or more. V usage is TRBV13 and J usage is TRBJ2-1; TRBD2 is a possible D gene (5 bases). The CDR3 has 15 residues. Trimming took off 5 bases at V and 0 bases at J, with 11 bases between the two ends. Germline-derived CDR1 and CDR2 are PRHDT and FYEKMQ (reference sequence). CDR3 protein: CASSPRLNSYNEQFF. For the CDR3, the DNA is TGTGCCAGCAGCCCCCGACTAAACTCCTACAATGAGCAGTTCTTC.